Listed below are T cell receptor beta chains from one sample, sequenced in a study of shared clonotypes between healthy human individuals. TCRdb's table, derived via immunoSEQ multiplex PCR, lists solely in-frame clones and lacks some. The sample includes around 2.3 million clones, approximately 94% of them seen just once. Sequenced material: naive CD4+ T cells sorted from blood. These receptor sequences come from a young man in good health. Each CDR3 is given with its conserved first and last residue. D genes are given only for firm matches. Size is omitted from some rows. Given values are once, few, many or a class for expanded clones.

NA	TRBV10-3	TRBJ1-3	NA	TGTGCCATCAGCCGGGCAGGGGAGAGGGCTGGAAACACCATATATTTT	CAISRAGERAGNTIYF
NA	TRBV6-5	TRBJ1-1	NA	TGTGCCAGCATGGGGAGAAGAGACACTGAAGCTTTCTTT	CASMGRRDTEAFF
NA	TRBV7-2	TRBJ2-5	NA	TGTGCCAGCAGCTTAGCCGTGGTTGTCGGAGAGACCCAGTACTTC	CASSLAVVVGETQYF
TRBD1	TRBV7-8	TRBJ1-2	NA	TGTGCCAGCAGCTTATCGGGACAGGGGGCGAACTATGGCTACACCTTC	CASSLSGQGANYGYTF
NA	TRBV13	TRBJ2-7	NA	TGTGCCAGCAGCTTGGGTCGTTCCGCGGGTGTGGGCTACTTC	CASSLGRSAGVGYF
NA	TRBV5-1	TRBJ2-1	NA	TGCGCCAGCAGCCCGACCACCGACCACAATGAGCAGTTCTTC	CASSPTTDHNEQFF
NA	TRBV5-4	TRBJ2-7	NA	TGTGCCAGCAGCTTTGTAGGGAATGAGCAGTACTTC	CASSFVGNEQYF
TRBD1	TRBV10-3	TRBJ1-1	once	TGTGCCATCAGCCCCTGGGACAGTAAGAACACTGAAGCTTTCTTT	CAISPWDSKNTEAFF
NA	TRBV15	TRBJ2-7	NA	TGTGCCACCAGCTTGACAGGAAGCTCCTACGAGCAGTACTTC	CATSLTGSSYEQYF
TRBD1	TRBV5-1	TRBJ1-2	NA	TGCGCCAGCAGCCCCGGGACAGGGGGCACTAACTATGGCTACACCTTC	CASSPGTGGTNYGYTF
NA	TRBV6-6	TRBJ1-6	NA	TGTGCCAGCAGTTACGTTCGCAGCAATAATTCACCCCTCCACTTT	CASSYVRSNNSPLHF
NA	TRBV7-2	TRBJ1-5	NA	TGTGCCACCCAGGAGGGAAGAGGCAATCAGCCCCAGCATTTT	CATQEGRGNQPQHF
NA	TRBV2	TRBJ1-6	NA	TGTGCCAGTAATAACAGGGTCGGTACTTCACCCCTCCACTTT	CASNNRVGTSPLHF
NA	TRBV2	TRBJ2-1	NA	TGTGCCAGCACACCGGGGGCGTTGTCCAATGAGCAGTTCTTC	CASTPGALSNEQFF
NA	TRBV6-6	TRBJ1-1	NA	TGTGCCAGCAGCCCCGAGTTGAACACTGAAGCTTTCTTT	CASSPELNTEAFF
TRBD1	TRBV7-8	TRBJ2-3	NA	TGTGCCAGCAGCTTAAGGACCTGGACAGGGCCAGATACGCAGTATTTT	CASSLRTWTGPDTQYF
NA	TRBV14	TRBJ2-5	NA	TGTGCCAGCAGCCAAGATCGGGTGAAGACCCAGTACTTC	CASSQDRVKTQYF
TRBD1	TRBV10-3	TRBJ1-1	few	TGTGCCATCAACCGACAGGGTATGAACACTGAAGCTTTCTTT	CAINRQGMNTEAFF